This T cell receptor (beta chain) was profiled in a study of OX40 agonist ivuxolimab in advanced cancers. For the study at large: Intravenous ivuxolimab was administered to patients every 2 weeks at 0.01 to 10 mg/kg. Enrollees could have had prior anti-PD-1, anti-PD-L1 or anti-CTLA-4 therapy, which 35% to 40% had received. Three patients showed partial responses: one hepatocellular carcinoma and two cutaneous melanoma cases. Whole-study findings and limits: Nonresponders included some who also had low normalized T-cell clonal expansion.

Of note for this clone: Its antigen is unknown.

V dropped 3 bases and J dropped 7 bases, with 12 bases sitting between them. This CDR3 is 13 amino acids long. CDR1 SGHDN and CDR2 FVKESK come from the germline V gene. Produced via immunoSEQ multiplex PCR; TCRdb's table is partial and in-frame only. The repertoire holds almost 20,000 clones, with around 82% as singletons. The sample consisted of CD4+ or CD8+ T cells sorted from blood, taken in a trial of the OX40 agonist ivuxolimab. The origin of this receptor is an adult with an advanced solid tumor such as melanoma, head and neck, liver or kidney cancer. V and J are TRBV14 and TRBJ1-1; the D gene is possibly TRBD1 (5 bases). The CDR3 DNA follows: TGTGCCAGCAGCCACTGGGATAGGGGTGAAGCTTTCTTT. Its translation: CASSHWDRGEAFF.